These T cell receptor beta chains were read from a single sample in a study of cytomegalovirus exposure and HLA in healthy donors. The assay was immunoSEQ multiplex PCR, and TCRdb's table has in-frame clones only and misses some. The data show over 130,000 clones, with 85% to 90% seen just once and just over 8.5% held by the top ten. The sequencing sample was made of PBMCs. Receptors originate from a man aged 18 to 29 in good health and CMV-seropositive. CDR3s include the opening cysteine and the closing phenylalanine or tryptophan. D genes are given only for firm matches. A row's size may be missing; if present it is once, few, many or a size class.

d_call	clone_size	v_call	j_call	cdr3_aa	cdr3_nt
TRBD1	-	TRBV5-1	TRBJ1-2	CASSLEGTGYGYTF	TGCGCCAGCAGCTTGGAGGGGACAGGGTATGGCTACACCTTC
TRBD1	-	TRBV10-2	TRBJ1-1	CASRNRDSTEAFF	TGCGCCAGCAGGAACCGGGACAGCACTGAAGCTTTCTTT
-	-	TRBV2	TRBJ2-7	CASSEQGTYEQYF	TGTGCCAGCAGTGAACAGGGAACCTACGAGCAGTACTTC
TRBD2	-	TRBV18	TRBJ2-1	CASSLSSGGSYNEQFF	TGTGCCAGCTCACTCTCTAGCGGGGGCTCCTACAATGAGCAGTTCTTC
TRBD2	-	TRBV5-6	TRBJ2-1	CATQGAGGLSEQFF	TGTGCCACCCAGGGAGCGGGGGGGCTCTCTGAGCAGTTCTTC
-	once	TRBV5-4	TRBJ2-5	CASSLRDQETQYF	TGTGCCAGCAGCCTGAGGGATCAAGAGACCCAGTACTTC
-	-	TRBV29-1	TRBJ2-7	CSVVRRQAYEQYF	TGCAGCGTAGTCAGAAGACAGGCTTACGAGCAGTACTTC
TRBD2	-	TRBV30	TRBJ2-1	CAWQMVSTSGGYDEQFF	TGTGCCTGGCAGATGGTCTCGACTAGCGGGGGGTATGATGAGCAGTTCTTC
-	few	TRBV28	TRBJ1-1	CASSLTVRYTEAFF	TGTGCCAGCAGCCTGACAGTCCGGTACACTGAAGCTTTCTTT
TRBD1	-	TRBV11-2	TRBJ1-5	CASSQDREYQPQHF	TGTGCCAGCAGCCAGGACAGGGAGTATCAGCCCCAGCATTTT
TRBD2	-	TRBV27	TRBJ2-7	CASSTPGGPGAYEQYF	TGTGCCAGCAGTACCCCGGGGGGGCCCGGGGCCTACGAGCAGTACTTC
TRBD2	-	TRBV19	TRBJ2-7	CASSKAETSAYEQYF	TGTGCCAGTAGTAAAGCGGAAACTAGCGCCTACGAGCAGTACTTC
TRBD1	-	TRBV30	TRBJ1-1	CAWDRGPSTEAFF	TGTGCCTGGGACAGGGGGCCGAGCACTGAAGCTTTCTTT
-	-	TRBV5-4	TRBJ2-7	CASSLIPPESYEQYF	TGTGCCAGCAGCTTGATCCCCCCAGAAAGCTACGAGCAGTACTTC
TRBD2	-	TRBV5-1	TRBJ2-3	CASSLGLGLADSTDTQYF	TGCGCCAGCAGCTTGGGGTTGGGACTAGCGGACAGCACAGATACGCAGTATTTT
-	-	TRBV2	TRBJ1-2	CASSEPLDRILNLYGYTF	TGTGCCAGCAGTGAACCTCTGGACAGAATCCTAAACCTTTATGGCTACACCTTC
-	-	TRBV27	TRBJ1-4	CASSVGGFEKLFF	TGTGCCAGCAGTGTTGGGGGGTTTGAAAAACTGTTTTTT
-	-	TRBV25-1	TRBJ2-5	CASMGSWDKGSETQYF	TGTGCCAGCATGGGGTCCTGGGACAAAGGGTCTGAGACCCAGTACTTC
TRBD2	-	TRBV10-3	TRBJ2-1	CAISVSGSRSRYNEQFF	TGTGCCATCAGTGTTAGCGGGAGCAGGAGTCGGTACAATGAGCAGTTCTTC
TRBD1	-	TRBV2	TRBJ2-7	CASTSDRGSYSYEQYF	TGTGCCAGCACCTCGGACAGGGGAAGCTACTCCTACGAGCAGTACTTC
TRBD1	-	TRBV9	TRBJ1-2	CASKTGESGYGYTF	TGTGCCAGCAAGACAGGGGAGAGTGGGTATGGCTACACCTTC
TRBD2	few	TRBV7-8	TRBJ2-1	CASTSGSSSYNEQFF	TGTGCCAGCACGAGCGGGAGTAGCTCCTACAATGAGCAGTTCTTC
TRBD2	-	TRBV5-1	TRBJ2-3	CASSFLLAGSADTQYF	TGCGCCAGCAGCTTCCTTCTAGCGGGGAGCGCAGATACGCAGTATTTT
-	-	TRBV29-1	TRBJ1-1	CSVEVGGTEAFF	TGCAGCGTTGAAGTGGGGGGGACTGAAGCTTTCTTT
-	-	TRBV9	TRBJ1-4	CASSVGADRLRKLFF	TGTGCCAGCAGCGTAGGGGCCGACAGGCTCCGAAAACTGTTTTTT
-	-	TRBV6-1	TRBJ1-3	CASTQQGAGNTIYF	TGTGCCAGCACCCAACAGGGCGCTGGAAACACCATATATTTT
-	-	TRBV19	TRBJ1-6	CASDNTGKGASPLHF	TGTGCCAGTGATAACACAGGGAAAGGGGCTTCACCCCTCCACTTT
-	few	TRBV19	TRBJ1-5	CASQYSGKNSNQPQHF	TGTGCCAGCCAATATTCCGGGAAGAATAGCAATCAGCCCCAGCATTTT
-	-	TRBV18	TRBJ1-5	CASSQGDQPQHF	TGTGCCAGCTCACAGGGGGATCAGCCCCAGCATTTT
TRBD2	once	TRBV7-2	TRBJ2-1	CASSLGFSGAYNEQFF	TGTGCCAGCAGCTTAGGGTTTAGCGGGGCCTACAATGAGCAGTTCTTC
-	once	TRBV19	TRBJ2-7	CASSIDLRASRSEQYF	TGTGCCAGTAGTATAGATCTGCGCGCTAGTCGTTCCGAGCAGTACTTC
TRBD1	-	TRBV19	TRBJ1-2	CASSRQGRGYTF	TGTGCCAGTAGCCGACAGGGACGTGGCTACACCTTC
-	-	TRBV7-9	TRBJ2-2	CASSYRGDGELFF	TGTGCCAGCAGCTACCGAGGAGACGGGGAGCTGTTTTTT
-	-	TRBV2	TRBJ2-1	CASSVSSSYNEQFF	TGTGCCAGCAGCGTATCTAGCTCCTACAATGAGCAGTTCTTC
-	-	TRBV5-4	TRBJ1-2	CASSFTGPLGGYTF	TGTGCCAGCAGCTTCACAGGGCCTCTAGGTGGCTACACCTTC
-	-	TRBV2	TRBJ1-6	CASTVRENNSPLHF	TGTGCCAGCACCGTGCGGGAGAATAATTCACCCCTCCACTTT
-	-	TRBV11-3	TRBJ1-1	CASSPRQNTEAFF	TGTGCCAGCAGCCCCCGACAGAACACTGAAGCTTTCTTT
-	-	TRBV11-2	TRBJ1-5	CASSETGQPQHF	TGTGCCAGCAGCGAGACGGGTCAGCCCCAGCATTTT
-	-	TRBV7-6	TRBJ2-5	CASSDDSGQETQYF	TGTGCCAGCAGCGATGATAGCGGCCAAGAGACCCAGTACTTC
TRBD1	-	TRBV5-1	TRBJ2-7	CASSLGTGGEQYF	TGCGCCAGCAGCCTAGGGACAGGGGGCGAGCAGTACTTC
-	-	TRBV5-4	TRBJ2-1	CASSLEGTRSEQFF	TGTGCCAGCAGCTTGGAAGGGACACGGAGTGAGCAGTTCTTC
-	-	TRBV5-1	TRBJ2-3	CASSLVADTQYF	TGCGCCAGCAGCTTGGTAGCAGATACGCAGTATTTT
-	-	TRBV7-2	TRBJ1-5	CASSSTGSRQPQHF	TGTGCCAGCAGCTCGACAGGTTCCCGTCAGCCCCAGCATTTT
-	-	TRBV7-7	TRBJ1-1	CASSHREGAEAFF	TGTGCTAGCAGCCACCGCGAAGGGGCTGAAGCTTTCTTT
TRBD2	-	TRBV2	TRBJ2-1	CASKGLGHEQFF	TGTGCCAGCAAGGGACTAGGCCATGAGCAGTTCTTC
-	-	TRBV18	TRBJ1-1	CASSPPGGRTSRSTEAFF	TGTGCCAGCTCACCGCCGGGTGGCCGCACTTCCCGGAGCACTGAAGCTTTCTTT
TRBD2	-	TRBV7-8	TRBJ2-1	CASSLTSGRDEQFF	TGTGCCAGCAGCTTAACTAGCGGGAGGGATGAGCAGTTCTTC
TRBD1	-	TRBV13	TRBJ2-5	CASSSQGAGSETQYF	TGTGCCAGCAGCTCACAGGGGGCGGGTTCGGAGACCCAGTACTTC
-	few	TRBV2	TRBJ1-6	CASSAGPAINSPLHF	TGTGCCAGCAGTGCTGGGCCAGCTATTAATTCACCCCTCCACTTT
TRBD2	-	TRBV11-3	TRBJ2-2	CASSSPAGVIGELFF	TGTGCCAGCAGCTCCCCTGCGGGGGTTATCGGGGAGCTGTTTTTT
TRBD1	-	TRBV27	TRBJ2-5	CASSPRYPYRGLETQYF	TGTGCCAGCAGTCCACGATATCCCTACAGGGGGCTTGAGACCCAGTACTTC
-	-	TRBV6-6	TRBJ1-6	CASSYSSFFSPLHF	TGTGCCAGCAGTTACTCGAGTTTTTTTTCACCCCTCCACTTT